This T cell receptor beta chain originates from a study of cytomegalovirus exposure and HLA in healthy donors. Study findings and constraints: An analysis done earlier found most TCR beta V segments productive about 87% or about 30% of the time.

This PCR relied on a set of 60 Vbeta primers and 13 Jbeta primers. The repertoire was sequenced with immunoSEQ multiplex PCR; TCRdb's copy has only in-frame clones and lacks some. The sample holds around 130,000 clones, roughly 87% seen once. Deletions cut 5 bases from V and 11 bases from J, with 15 bases between. The CDR3 is 12 residues long. CDR1 is MDHEN and CDR2 is SYDVKM in the germline V gene. Only one count was recorded for this clone. Its antigen is not identified. Sequenced input: PBMCs. The chain links TRBV28 to TRBJ1-1; D is unresolved. The TCR sequence derives from a woman aged 18-30 years in good health and CMV-seronegative. This CDR3 is CASSPPTRGAFF. The CDR3 DNA reads TGTGCCAGCAGTCCTCCCACCAGAGGGGCTTTCTTT.